This TCR beta chain was recovered during a study of blood T cell repertoires in COVID-19. At the level of the study: There were acute and convalescent COVID-19 samples, and they came from the United States, Italy and Spain. In each case, the material was cDNA or gDNA derived from T cells, B-cell-depleted T cells, or PBMCs.

Per germline, CDR1 SGHRS and CDR2 YFSETQ. This CDR3 is built from 13 residues. The germline V and J ends were trimmed by 4 bases and 3 bases, with 10 bases remaining between them. Original methodology: From reference gene primer amplification, estimates of nucleated cell counts were derived. Sequenced by immunoSEQ multiplex PCR; TCRdb stores in-frame clones only, minus some. From that table come the V and J calls and clone size; the DNA was used to work out D and trimming. The sample comprises 150,000 to 160,000 clones, 85% to 90% of which are singletons, and roughly 14% rests with the top ten. This clonotype was obtained from a woman aged 40 to 50 with acute or convalescent COVID-19. The chain joins TRBV5-1 to TRBJ1-2, with D tentatively TRBD1 (5 bases). Sequenced material: peripheral blood. The CDR3 bases are TGCGCCAGCAGCCAGGGAACCGACTATGGCTACACCTTC. Translating it yields CASSQGTDYGYTF.